This T cell receptor (beta chain) was profiled in a study of T cells in Graves' hyperthyroidism and ophthalmopathy. Study in general: Once the initial diagnosis was made, peripheral blood was obtained before any treatment. Study-level points and caveats: Blood also carried most thyroid clonotypes expanded above 0.001. Before onset, by a median of around 6.4 months, the model predicted ophthalmopathy.

The CDR3 runs to 12 residues. Trimming took 2 bases from V and 8 from J, leaving 9 bases between them. Per the germline V gene, CDR1 is KGHSH and CDR2 is LQKENI. Template material for amplifying TCR beta CDR3 regions consisted of RNA transcripts. The study used the HTBI primer set for a first-round RT-PCR of the TCR CDR3. TCRdb re-called the multiplex PCR reads through MiXCR, storing one row per CDR3 protein. Seen here are hundreds of thousands of distinct CDR3 sequences, 15% to 20% observed once, and the top ten hold less than 4.5%. This clonotype was counted at least ten times. Its antigen remains unidentified.

The clonotype originates from a woman aged 25 to 45 with Graves' hyperthyroidism. Material for sequencing was blood. The chain is built from TRBV18 and TRBJ1-1; possibly TRBD1 for D (5 bases). The CDR3 is CASSPTREEAFF. DNA of the CDR3: TGTGCCAGCTCACCAACCAGGGAAGAAGCTTTCTTT. The full variable domain, rest sourced from reference TRBV18 and TRBJ1-1, is NAGVMQNPRHLVRRRGQEARLRCSPMKGHSHVYWYRQLPEEGLKFMVYLQKENIIDESGMPKERFSAEFPKEGPSILRIQQVVRGDSAAYFCASSPTREEAFFGQGTRLTVV.